The T cell receptor (beta chain) under discussion was sequenced for a study of cytomegalovirus exposure and HLA in healthy donors. This CDR3 is built from 17 residues. Germline V gene sequence: CDR1 SGHDT, CDR2 YYEEEE. J gave up 6 bases and V 4 bases, and 16 bases lay outside the gene matches. Both 60 Vbeta primers and 13 Jbeta primers went into the PCR. Repertoires were generated with immunoSEQ multiplex PCR, while TCRdb's copy carries only in-frame clones and drops some. Here the sample spans 100,000 to 150,000 clones, roughly three quarters being singletons. What was sequenced was PBMCs. This chain joins TRBV5-6 and TRBJ2-3; 8 nucleotides agree with TRBD2. The sequence was obtained from a woman under 30 in good health and CMV-seronegative. CDR3 nucleotides: TGTGCCAGCAGCCGACTTCACCCGGGGCCGGGGGGGGATACGCAGTATTTT. Amino acid sequence: CASSRLHPGPGGDTQYF.